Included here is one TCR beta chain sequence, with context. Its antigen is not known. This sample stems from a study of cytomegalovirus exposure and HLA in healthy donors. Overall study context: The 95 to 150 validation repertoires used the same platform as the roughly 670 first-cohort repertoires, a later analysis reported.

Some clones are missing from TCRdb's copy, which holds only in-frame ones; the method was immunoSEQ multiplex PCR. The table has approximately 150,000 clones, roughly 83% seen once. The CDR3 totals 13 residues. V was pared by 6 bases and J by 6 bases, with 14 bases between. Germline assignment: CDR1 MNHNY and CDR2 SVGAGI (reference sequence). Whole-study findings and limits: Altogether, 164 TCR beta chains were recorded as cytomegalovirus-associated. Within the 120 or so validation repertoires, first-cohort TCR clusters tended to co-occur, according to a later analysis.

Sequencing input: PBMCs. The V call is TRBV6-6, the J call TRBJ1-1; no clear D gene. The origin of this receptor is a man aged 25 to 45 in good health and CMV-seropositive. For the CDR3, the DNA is TGTGCCAGCAGAACGTACAGCCCCCCTGAAGCTTTCTTT. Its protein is CASRTYSPPEAFF.